What follows are 18 T cell receptor beta chains derived from one specimen sequenced in a study of blood T cell repertoires in COVID-19. Produced via immunoSEQ multiplex PCR; TCRdb's table is partial and in-frame only. The sample includes more than 250,000 clones, approximately 84% of them seen just once. Sequenced material: PBMCs or T cells enriched from blood (not recorded which). The receptor source for this set is a woman under 30 who had recovered from COVID-19.

V is TRBV20-1 and J is TRBJ2-7; tentatively, D is TRBD2 (5 bases). Trimming removed 4 bases from V and 5 bases from J, with 9 bases in between. The CDR3 is made up of 11 amino acids. Per the germline V gene, CDR1 is DFQATT and CDR2 is SNEGSKA (reference sequence). The CDR3 sequence: CSAKGLHEQYF. In DNA form, the CDR3 reads TGCAGTGCTAAAGGACTCCACGAGCAGTACTTC.

V and J are TRBV9 and TRBJ2-2; tentative D call: TRBD1 (6 bases). Germline V gives CDR1 SGDLS, CDR2 YYNGEE. V was pared by 2 bases and J by 4 bases, with 15 bases between. CDR3 length: 16 residues. CDR3 sequence (DNA): TGTGCCAGCAGCGTGCTACAGGGCTCGGGCACCGGGGAGCTGTTTTTT. It codes for CASSVLQGSGTGELFF.

This clone was observed a single time. V is TRBV9 and J is TRBJ2-3; possible D gene TRBD1, 7 bases. In germline, CDR1 is SGDLS, CDR2 YYNGEE. This CDR3 spans 15 amino acids. V dropped 3 bases and J dropped 0 bases, with 11 bases sitting between them. CDR3 amino acids: CASSGGDRSTDTQYF. CDR3 nucleotides: TGTGCCAGCAGCGGGGGGGACAGAAGCACAGATACGCAGTATTTT. The complete variable domain, with remaining parts taken from reference TRBV9 and TRBJ2-3, reads DSGVTQTPKHLITATGQRVTLRCSPRSGDLSVYWYQQSLDQGLQFLIQYYNGEERAKGNILERFSAQQFPDLHSELNLSSLELGDSALYFCASSGGDRSTDTQYFGPGTRLTVL.

The J gene is TRBJ1-5, the V gene TRBV4-1; TRBD1 matches at 7 bases. The germline gives CDR1 MGHRA, CDR2 YSYEKL. V lost 1 base to trimming and J lost 12 bases; unmatched junction nucleotides: 6. This CDR3 comprises 13 residues. The CDR3 region is CASSQVITGDQHF. Written as DNA, the CDR3 is TGCGCCAGCAGCCAAGTTATCACAGGGGACCAGCATTTT.

The chain recombines TRBV4-1 with TRBJ2-3; 7 bases agree with TRBD2. The CDR3 contains 14 residues. Losses at the gene ends were 5 bases for V and 5 bases for J; bases not matched to a gene: 7. CDR1 and CDR2 from the germline V gene are MGHRA and YSYEKL. The CDR3 is CASSKLAPKDTQYF. The CDR3 coding sequence is TGCGCCAGCAGCAAACTAGCGCCGAAAGATACGCAGTATTTT.

This sequence joins TRBV7-9 and TRBJ1-3; D perhaps matches TRBD1 (6 bases). Germline CDR1 and CDR2: SEHNR and FQNEAQ (reference sequence). V was clipped by 5 bases and J by 0 bases, with 14 bases between them. The CDR3 spans 16 residues. The CDR3 here is CASSRGQLSSGNTIYF. The CDR3 DNA follows: TGTGCCAGCAGCCGCGGACAGTTGAGCTCTGGAAACACCATATATTTT.

In this sample, this clone is large (0.1 to 1%). The J gene is TRBJ1-1, the V gene TRBV13; maybe TRBD1 (6 bases). The CDR3 extends over 14 amino acids. V was shortened by 4 bases and J by 2 bases, with 11 bases between the two germline ends. Germline CDR1 reads PRHDT; CDR2 reads FYEKMQ (reference sequence). CDR3 loop: CASSSGHPNTEAFF. Written as DNA, the CDR3 is TGTGCCAGCAGCTCGGGACACCCAAACACTGAAGCTTTCTTT. The variable domain in full, completed from reference TRBV13 and TRBJ1-1, reads AAGVIQSPRHLIKEKRETATLKCYPIPRHDTVYWYQQGPGQDPQFLISFYEKMQSDKGSIPDRFSAQQFSDYHSELNMSSLELGDSALYFCASSSGHPNTEAFFGQGTRLTVV.

In its sample, this clone was seen once. The V call is TRBV6-2 or TRBV6-3, the J call TRBJ1-1; D is undetermined. The germline CDR1 and CDR2 sequences are MNHEY and SVGEGT. V dropped 2 bases and J dropped 0 bases, with 7 bases sitting between them. There are 14 residues in the CDR3. The CDR3 is CASSYQAMNTEAFF. CDR3 nucleotide sequence: TGTGCCAGCAGTTACCAGGCTATGAACACTGAAGCTTTCTTT.

The genes are TRBV18 and TRBJ1-1; 9 bases agree with TRBD1. The length of the CDR3 is 15 residues. CDR1 is KGHSH and CDR2 is LQKENI in the germline V gene. Trimming at V came to 2 bases and at J to 4 bases, leaving 5 bases not matched to a gene. DNA of the CDR3: TGTGCCAGCTCACCAAACAGGGGGCAGAGCACTGAAGCTTTCTTT. The encoded protein is CASSPNRGQSTEAFF.

The rearrangement joins TRBV6-5 to TRBJ2-7; TRBD2 agrees at 7 bases. The CDR3 spans 15 residues. V lost 0 bases to trimming and J lost 2 bases; unmatched junction nucleotides: 4. Per the germline V gene, CDR1 is MNHEY and CDR2 is SVGAGI. In DNA form, the CDR3 reads TGTGCCAGCAGTTACTCAAGGGGACTACCCTACGAGCAGTACTTC. Translating gives CASSYSRGLPYEQYF.

This chain links TRBV7-9 with TRBJ1-4; D may be TRBD1 (5 bases). CDR1 SEHNR and CDR2 FQNEAQ come from the germline V gene (reference sequence). The CDR3 has 14 amino acids. The germline V and J ends were trimmed by 5 bases and 8 bases, with 15 bases remaining between them. CDR3 sequence reads: CASSPGQGLEKLFF. As DNA, the CDR3 is TGTGCCAGCAGCCCTGGGCAGGGATTAGAAAAACTGTTTTTT.

The chain joins TRBV27 to TRBJ2-2, with D tentatively TRBD1 (6 bases). CDR1 is MNHEY, CDR2 SMNVEV, per germline (reference sequence). V dropped 2 bases and J dropped 5 bases, with 12 bases sitting between them. This CDR3 has 15 amino acids. CDR3 bases: TGTGCCAGCAGTTTAGTACAGGGTAGTACCGGGGAGCTGTTTTTT. This sequence encodes CASSLVQGSTGELFF.

The V call is TRBV11-2, the J call TRBJ1-3, with 8 positions matching TRBD1. The CDR3 extends over 16 amino acids. Germline CDR1 and CDR2: SGHAT and FQNNGV. The J segment lost 1 base and the V segment lost 5 bases, leaving 7 bases of the junction unmatched. CDR3 residues: CASSRLDRASGNTIYF. In DNA form, the CDR3 reads TGTGCCAGCAGCCGCCTGGACAGGGCTTCTGGAAACACCATATATTTT.

The chain links TRBV19 to TRBJ1-1; D might be TRBD1 (6 bases). The V end was cut by 6 bases, the J end by 1 base, with 12 bases between. The CDR3 totals 14 residues. Germline CDR1 is LNHDA and CDR2 is SQIVND (reference sequence). CDR3 protein: CASSQGRGNTEAFF. The CDR3 coding sequence is TGTGCCAGTAGCCAGGGGAGGGGGAACACTGAAGCTTTCTTT.

This clone has a single count. V gene TRBV12-3 or TRBV12-4 combines with J gene TRBJ1-1; D uncertain. The CDR3 loop spans 11 amino acids. The DNA of the CDR3 is TGTGGAACGGAGGGGAACACTGAAGCTTTCTTT. Translating it yields CGTEGNTEAFF.

V and J are TRBV4-1 and TRBJ1-1, with D possibly being TRBD1 (5 bases). Germline values: CDR1 MGHRA, CDR2 YSYEKL. V was shortened by 1 base and J by 3 bases, with 12 bases between the two germline ends. The CDR3 has 15 amino acids. The CDR3 here is CASSQGRGTDTEAFF. The CDR3 coding sequence is TGCGCCAGCAGCCAAGGTAGGGGAACAGACACTGAAGCTTTCTTT.

The CDR3 sequence: CASSLVVGHTDTQYF. DNA for the CDR3: TGTGCCAGCAGCTTGGTGGTGGGCCACACAGATACGCAGTATTTT. The chain couples TRBV5-5 to TRBJ2-3; D gene ambiguous. The V end was cut by 0 bases, the J end by 2 bases, with 10 bases between. This CDR3 is 15 amino acids long. Germline CDR1 SGHKS, CDR2 YYEKEE (reference sequence).

There are a few counts of this clone. This chain uses TRBV21-1 with TRBJ1-1; the DNA was not used to check the table's D call, TRBD1. TRBV21-1 is recorded as a pseudogene. This CDR3 has 13 amino acids. This chain's CDR3 is CASSKEQNTEAFF. DNA of the CDR3: TGTGCCAGCAGCAAAGAACAGAACACTGAAGCTTTCTTT.